This T cell receptor (beta chain) was observed in a study of tumor-infiltrating lymphocytes in primary liver carcinoma. The CDR3 loop spans 15 amino acids. The germline gives CDR1 MNHNY, CDR2 SVGAGI (reference sequence). The V end lost 4 bases, the J end lost 8 bases, and 17 bases lay between the germline ends. This clonotype was picked up many times. Its specificity is not known. Points from the study as a whole: Significantly larger top-250-clone fractions were found in tumors than in blood (p = 0.039).

Blood RNA came from unsorted whole blood; germline DNA was also extracted. From roughly 0.45 ug total RNA, TCR beta cDNA was generated with a primer in the constant region. It was through three nested multiplex PCR rounds of slightly modified ARM-PCR that TCR beta libraries arose. Both of the initial two PCR rounds ran for approximately 10 cycles and employed TRBV1-TRBV30 forward primers alongside a C-beta reverse primer. MiXCR, applied by TCRdb to the multiplex PCR reads, yields one record per CDR3 protein. This sample has approximately 300,000 distinct CDR3 sequences, with around three fifths found just once.

The sequenced sample consisted of peripheral blood. J is TRBJ1-4 and V is TRBV6-6; maybe TRBD1 (5 bases). This TCR was sampled from a man between 40 and 49 years old with primary liver carcinoma and hepatitis B virus infection. Here the CDR3 DNA reads TGTGCCAGCAGTTCGCCGGGACTGGGAAGCGAAAAACTGTTTTTT. Encoded protein: CASSSPGLGSEKLFF.